The TCR beta chain described here comes from a study of blood T cell dynamics during melanoma immunotherapy. Turning to this clone: The target antigen is unknown.

Time point described: week 3, after first cycle of checkpoint inhibitor. Apart from a couple of fast progressors, RECIST 1.1 response was judged 12 weeks post-infusion. Study-wide results and limits: Disease-control patients' PBMC repertoires became either more clonal or more diverse at W3.

The CDR3 runs 15 residues. Germline values: CDR1 GTSNPN, CDR2 SVGIG (reference sequence). With 0 bases removed from V and 0 bases from J, the gap between germline ends came to 9 bases. Each bulk PBMC sample had around 360 ng DNA loaded. TCRdb keeps only in-frame clones here, not all; method: immunoSEQ multiplex PCR. This sample carries some 8,200 clones, 88% of them seen once, and the ten largest clones take 2% to 2.5%. The sequencing used blood, collected from a patient treated with checkpoint blockade. The chain carries TRBV30 and TRBJ1-3; D perhaps matches TRBD1 (5 bases). The TCR comes from a human donor with melanoma. The CDR3 here is CAWSVGDHSGNTIYF. In DNA, the CDR3 is TGTGCCTGGAGTGTAGGGGACCACTCTGGAAACACCATATATTTT.